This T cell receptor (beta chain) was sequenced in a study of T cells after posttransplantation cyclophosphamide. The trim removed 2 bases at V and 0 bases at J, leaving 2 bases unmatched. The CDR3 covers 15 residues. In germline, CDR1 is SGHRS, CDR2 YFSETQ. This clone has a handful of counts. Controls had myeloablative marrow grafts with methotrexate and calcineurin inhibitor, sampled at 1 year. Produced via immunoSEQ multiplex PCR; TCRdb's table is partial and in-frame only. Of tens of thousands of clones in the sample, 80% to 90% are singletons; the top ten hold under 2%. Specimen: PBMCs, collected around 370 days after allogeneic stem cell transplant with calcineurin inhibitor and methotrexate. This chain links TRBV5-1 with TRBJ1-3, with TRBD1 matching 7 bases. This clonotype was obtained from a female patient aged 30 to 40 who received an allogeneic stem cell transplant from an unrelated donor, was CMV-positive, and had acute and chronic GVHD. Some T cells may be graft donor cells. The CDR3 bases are TGCGCCAGCAGCTTTACAGGGGACTCTGGAAACACCATATATTTT. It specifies CASSFTGDSGNTIYF.